This TCR beta chain was found in a study of T cell responses to AZD1222 COVID-19 vaccine. Assay: immunoSEQ multiplex PCR; the TCRdb copy retains only in-frame clones and omits some. The sample lists under 85,000 clones, roughly 87% seen once, with roughly 23% in the top ten. Trimming removed 0 bases at V and 7 bases at J, with 7 bases between. The CDR3 is made up of 13 amino acids. Germline V CDR1 and CDR2: SGHNT, YENEEA. This chain joins TRBV11-3 and TRBJ2-1; maybe TRBD1 (5 bases). The clonotype comes from an adult in good health. Sequencing used peripheral blood, obtained on day 0 of AZD1222 vaccination. For the CDR3, the DNA is TGTGCCAGCAGCTTAGACAGGGCTAATGAGCAGTTCTTC. The encoded protein is CASSLDRANEQFF.